These 11 T cell receptor beta chains came from one sample sequenced in a study of metastatic and nonmetastatic thyroid tumors. TCRdb redid the clone calls on the PCR reads using MiXCR. This repertoire shows over 55,000 clones, roughly 29% found once; its top ten account for approximately 15%. Every patient was untreated before thyroid surgery. Specimen: blood. The receptors originated from a female donor with papillary thyroid cancer or a benign thyroid nodule (not recorded which). Some clones in this sample may be carry-over from other donors' samples.

CDR3 sequence reads: CASRELAGGPREQYF. The DNA of the CDR3 is TGTGCCAGCAGGGAACTAGCGGGAGGGCCTCGCGAGCAGTACTTC. The genes are TRBV6-1 and TRBJ2-7; TRBD2 aligns across 13 bases. Germline V lookup: CDR1 MNHNS, CDR2 SASEGT. V lost 6 bases to trimming and J lost 6 bases; unmatched junction nucleotides: 8. This CDR3 is 15 amino acids long.

This sequence joins TRBV12-3 or TRBV12-4 and TRBJ1-2, with D uncertain. CDR3 length: 15 residues. Trimming removed 2 bases from V and 6 bases from J, with 16 bases in between. In nucleotides, the CDR3 is TGTGCCAGCAGTTTAAGCCCGAAGTTGGGAGATGGCTACACCTTC. Its translation is CASSLSPKLGDGYTF.

The chain uses TRBV11-1 and TRBJ2-7, with 9 positions matching TRBD2. Trimming cost V 1 base and J 2 bases; bases outside gene matches: 3. The CDR3 totals 15 residues. The germline CDR1 and CDR2 sequences are SGHAT and FQDESV (reference sequence). DNA for the CDR3: TGTGCCAGCAGCTTAGGTAGCGGGAGTGCCTACGAGCAGTACTTC. This encodes CASSLGSGSAYEQYF.

By sample share, this clone is medium-sized (0.01 to 0.1%). The V call is TRBV6-4, the J call TRBJ2-2; 12 bases are a match to TRBD2. The CDR3 has 18 residues. V lost 5 bases, J lost 6 bases, and 13 bases stayed unmatched. Germline CDR1 is MRHNA and CDR2 is SNTAGT. CDR3 sequence (DNA): TGTGCCAGCAGTATAAGTTTGGAACTAGCGGGAGGCTCCGGGGAGCTGTTTTTT. This translates into CASSISLELAGGSGELFF.

The rearrangement uses TRBV7-8 and TRBJ1-1, with 8 bases lining up with TRBD1. There are 14 residues in the CDR3. CDR1 SGHVS and CDR2 FQNEAQ come from the germline V gene. Trimming took 5 bases from V and 3 from J; bases not matched to a gene: 5. This CDR3 is CASSEGTGDTEAFF. CDR3 bases: TGTGCCAGCAGCGAGGGGACAGGAGACACTGAAGCTTTCTTT.

The CDR3 is CASSQDHEGWYGYTF. CDR3 sequence (DNA): TGCGCCAGCAGCCAAGATCATGAGGGCTGGTATGGCTACACCTTC. The rearrangement joins TRBV4-1 to TRBJ1-2; no reliable D call. The CDR3 is made up of 15 amino acids. Germline-derived CDR1 and CDR2 are MGHRA and YSYEKL. Trimming stripped 0 bases from V and 5 bases from J, with 13 bases between.

This rearrangement joins TRBV15 to TRBJ1-6; 8 nucleotides align to TRBD1. Germline CDR1 reads LNHNV; CDR2 reads YYDKDF (reference sequence). The trim removed 1 base at V and 7 bases at J, leaving 9 bases unmatched. The CDR3 is 17 residues long. The CDR3 DNA is TGTGCCACCAGCAGAGGTGGCCAGGGGGCGAAAAATTCACCCCTCCACTTT. Its translation is CATSRGGQGAKNSPLHF. Based on the CDR3 plus reference TRBV15 and TRBJ1-6, the full variable domain is DAMVIQNPRYQVTQFGKPVTLSCSQTLNHNVMYWYQQKSSQAPKLLFHYYDKDFNNEADTPDNFQSRRPNTSFCFLDIRSPGLGDTAMYLCATSRGGQGAKNSPLHFGNGTRLTVT.

This clone was counted between two and nine times. V is TRBV12-3 or TRBV12-4 and J is TRBJ2-1, with TRBD2 matching 11 bases. The CDR3 loop spans 18 amino acids. Trimming cost V 8 bases and J 13 bases; bases outside gene matches: 25. CDR3 sequence reads: CASHLLAGGLGGIPIQFF. The CDR3 DNA reads as TGTGCCAGCCACCTCCTAGCGGGAGGTTTAGGCGGTATCCCCATTCAGTTCTTC.

The chain combines TRBV7-2 with TRBJ2-7, with D possibly being TRBD2 (6 bases). V lost 4 bases and J lost 7, with 17 bases in between. Germline CDR1 reads SGHTA; CDR2 reads FQGNSA. The CDR3 spans 14 residues. The CDR3 DNA reads TGTGCCAGCAGCTCGGCTGCGGGGCTGGGGGAGCAGTACTTC. Protein product: CASSSAAGLGEQYF.

This clone came up a few times. This chain uses TRBV19 with TRBJ2-1, with 8 bases identical to TRBD2. CDR3 size: 15 residues. V gave up 1 base and J gave up 6 bases; unmatched junction bases: 5. In germline, CDR1 is LNHDA, CDR2 SQIVND (reference sequence). The CDR3 sequence: CASSIVGGRCNEQFF. DNA of the CDR3: TGTGCCAGTAGTATAGTTGGCGGGAGGTGCAATGAGCAGTTCTTC.

This clone was recorded many times. The chain recombines TRBV6-2 or TRBV6-3 with TRBJ2-7; no clear D gene. CDR3 length: 12 amino acids. V lost 7 bases and J 2 bases, leaving 9 bases between the germline ends. Germline lookup yields CDR1 MNHEY and CDR2 SVGEGT. The chain's CDR3 is CASNGPPYEQYF. CDR3 bases: TGTGCCAGCAACGGCCCACCCTACGAGCAGTACTTC.